The entry below describes one T cell receptor (beta chain). V was pared by 3 bases and J by 1 base, with 15 bases between. The CDR3 has 16 amino acids. CDR1 and CDR2 from the germline V gene are LGHDT and YNNKEL (reference sequence). The data were taken from a study of blood T cell repertoires in COVID-19. Across the study: COVID-19 samples collected from the United States, Italy and Spain covered acute and convalescent phases. T cells, B-cell-depleted T cells, or PBMCs provided the cDNA or gDNA that served as material.

Original methodology: Amplification with reference gene primers provided the estimates of nucleated cell counts. Assay: immunoSEQ multiplex PCR; the TCRdb copy retains only in-frame clones and omits some. V, J and clone size derive from that table, while D and trimming were established from the DNA sequence. The sample has about 180,000 clones; 86% are singletons. The chain links TRBV3-1 (or the pseudogene TRBV3-2) to TRBJ1-1; D may be TRBD1 (6 bases). The sequencing input was peripheral blood. The origin of this receptor is a woman aged 25-40 years with active or convalescent COVID-19. CDR3 coding DNA: TGTGCCAGCAGCCACGGGGGGGGCAATAGGAACACTGAAGCTTTCTTT. Protein: CASSHGGGNRNTEAFF.